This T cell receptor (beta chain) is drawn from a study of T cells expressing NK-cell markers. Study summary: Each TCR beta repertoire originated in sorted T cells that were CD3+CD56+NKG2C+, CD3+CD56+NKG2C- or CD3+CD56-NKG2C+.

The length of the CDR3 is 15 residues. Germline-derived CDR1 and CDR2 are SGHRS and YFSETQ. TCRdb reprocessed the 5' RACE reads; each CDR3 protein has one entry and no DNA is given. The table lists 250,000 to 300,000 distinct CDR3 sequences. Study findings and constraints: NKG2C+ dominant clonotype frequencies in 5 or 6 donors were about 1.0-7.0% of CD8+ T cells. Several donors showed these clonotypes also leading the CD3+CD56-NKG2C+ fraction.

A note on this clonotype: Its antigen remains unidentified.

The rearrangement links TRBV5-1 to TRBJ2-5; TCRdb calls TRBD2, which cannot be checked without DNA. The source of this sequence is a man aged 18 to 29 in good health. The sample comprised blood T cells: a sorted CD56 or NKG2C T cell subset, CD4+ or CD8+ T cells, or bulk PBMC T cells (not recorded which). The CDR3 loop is CASSWLAGVGETQYF.